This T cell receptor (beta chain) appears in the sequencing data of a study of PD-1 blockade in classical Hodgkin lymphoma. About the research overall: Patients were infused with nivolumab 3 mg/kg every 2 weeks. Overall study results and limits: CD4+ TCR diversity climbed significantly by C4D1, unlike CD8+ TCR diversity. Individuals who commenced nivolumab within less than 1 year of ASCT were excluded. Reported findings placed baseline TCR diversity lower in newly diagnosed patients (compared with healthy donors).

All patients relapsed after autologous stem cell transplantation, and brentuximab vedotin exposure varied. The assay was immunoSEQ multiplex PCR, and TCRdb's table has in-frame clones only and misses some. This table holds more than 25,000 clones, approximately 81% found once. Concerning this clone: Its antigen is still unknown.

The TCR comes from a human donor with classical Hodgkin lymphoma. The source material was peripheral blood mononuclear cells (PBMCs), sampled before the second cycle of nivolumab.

CDR3 DNA sequence: TGTGCCTGGAGCAGGCAGGGGGGATACTATGGCTACACCTTC. This codes for CAWSRQGGYYGYTF. V and J are TRBV30 and TRBJ1-2; TRBD1 agrees at 7 bases. Trimming took 3 bases from V and 3 from J; bases not matched to a gene: 7. The length of the CDR3 is 14 residues. The germline CDR1 and CDR2 sequences are GTSNPN and SVGIG (reference sequence).